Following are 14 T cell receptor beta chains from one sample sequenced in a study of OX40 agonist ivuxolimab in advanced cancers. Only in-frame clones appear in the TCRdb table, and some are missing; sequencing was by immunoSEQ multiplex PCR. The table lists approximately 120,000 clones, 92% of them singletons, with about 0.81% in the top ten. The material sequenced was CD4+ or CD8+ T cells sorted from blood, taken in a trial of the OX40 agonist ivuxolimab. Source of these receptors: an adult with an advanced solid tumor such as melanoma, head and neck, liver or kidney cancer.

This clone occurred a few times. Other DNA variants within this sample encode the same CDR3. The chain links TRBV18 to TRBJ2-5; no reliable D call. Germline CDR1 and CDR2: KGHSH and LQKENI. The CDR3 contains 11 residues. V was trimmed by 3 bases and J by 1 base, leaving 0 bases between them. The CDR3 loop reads CASSPQETQYF. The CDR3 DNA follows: TGTGCCAGCTCACCCCAAGAGACCCAGTACTTC.

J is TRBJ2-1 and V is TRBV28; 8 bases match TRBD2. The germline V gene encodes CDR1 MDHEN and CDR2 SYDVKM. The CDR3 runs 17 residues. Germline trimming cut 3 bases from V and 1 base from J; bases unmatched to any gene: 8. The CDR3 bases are TGTGCCAGCAGTTTTAACAGCGGGAGACCATCCTACAATGAGCAGTTCTTC. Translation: CASSFNSGRPSYNEQFF. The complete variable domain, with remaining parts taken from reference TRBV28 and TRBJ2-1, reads DVKVTQSSRYLVKRTGEKVFLECVQDMDHENMFWYRQDPGLGLRLIYFSYDVKMKEKGDIPEGYSVSREKKERFSLILESASTNQTSMYLCASSFNSGRPSYNEQFFGPGTRLTVL.

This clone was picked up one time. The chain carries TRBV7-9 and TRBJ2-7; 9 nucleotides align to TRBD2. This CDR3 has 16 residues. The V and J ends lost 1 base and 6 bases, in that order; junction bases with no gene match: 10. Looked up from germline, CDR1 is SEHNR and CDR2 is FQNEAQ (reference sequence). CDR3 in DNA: TGTGCCAGCAGCTTAGTTGGGCGGGGACTAGCTGGCGAGCAGTACTTC. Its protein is CASSLVGRGLAGEQYF. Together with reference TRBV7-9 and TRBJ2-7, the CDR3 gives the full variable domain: DTGVSQNPRHKITKRGQNVTFRCDPISEHNRLYWYRQTLGQGPEFLTYFQNEAQLEKSRLLSDRFSAERPKGSFSTLEIQRTEQGDSAMYLCASSLVGRGLAGEQYFGPGTRLTVT.

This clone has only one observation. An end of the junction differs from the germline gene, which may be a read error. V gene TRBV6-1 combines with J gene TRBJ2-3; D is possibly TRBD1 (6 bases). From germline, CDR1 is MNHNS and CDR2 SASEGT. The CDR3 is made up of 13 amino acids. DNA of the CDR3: TGTGCCGGACACAGGGCATTGACAGGTACGCAGTATTTT. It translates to CAGHRALTGTQYF.

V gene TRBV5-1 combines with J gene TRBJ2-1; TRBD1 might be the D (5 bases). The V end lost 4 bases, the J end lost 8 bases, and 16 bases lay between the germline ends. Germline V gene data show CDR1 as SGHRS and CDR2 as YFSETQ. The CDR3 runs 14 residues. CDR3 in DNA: TGCGCCAGCAGCCCCTTTCAGGGTTTGGATGAGCAGTTCTTC. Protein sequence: CASSPFQGLDEQFF.

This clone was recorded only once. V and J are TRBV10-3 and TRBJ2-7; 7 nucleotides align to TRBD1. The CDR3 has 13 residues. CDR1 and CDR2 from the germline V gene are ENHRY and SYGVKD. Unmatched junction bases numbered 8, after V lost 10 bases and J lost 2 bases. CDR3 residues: CASFDRVAYEQYF. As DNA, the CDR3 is TGTGCCAGCTTTGACAGGGTAGCCTACGAGCAGTACTTC.

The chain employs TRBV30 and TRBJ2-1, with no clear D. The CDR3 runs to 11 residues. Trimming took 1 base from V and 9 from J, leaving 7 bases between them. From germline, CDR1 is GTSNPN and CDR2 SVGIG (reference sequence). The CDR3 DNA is TGTGCCTGGAGTGGAATGAGTGAGCAGTTCTTC. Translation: CAWSGMSEQFF.

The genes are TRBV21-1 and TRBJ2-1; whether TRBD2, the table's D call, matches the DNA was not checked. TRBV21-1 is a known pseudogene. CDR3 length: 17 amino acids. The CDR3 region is CASSKARGLAGAHEQFF. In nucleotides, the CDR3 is TGTGCCAGCAGCAAAGCGCGTGGACTAGCGGGAGCCCATGAGCAGTTCTTC.

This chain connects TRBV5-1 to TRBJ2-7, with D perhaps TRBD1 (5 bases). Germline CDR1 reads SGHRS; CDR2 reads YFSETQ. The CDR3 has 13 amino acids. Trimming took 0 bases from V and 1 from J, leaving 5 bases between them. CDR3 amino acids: CASSLGQSYEQYF. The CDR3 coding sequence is TGCGCCAGCAGCTTGGGACAGTCCTACGAGCAGTACTTC.

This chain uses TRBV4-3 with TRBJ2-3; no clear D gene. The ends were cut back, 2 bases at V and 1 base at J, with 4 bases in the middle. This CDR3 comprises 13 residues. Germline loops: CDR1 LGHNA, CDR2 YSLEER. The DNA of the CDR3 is TGCGCCAGCAGCCAACAAGGCACAGATACGCAGTATTTT. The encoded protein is CASSQQGTDTQYF.

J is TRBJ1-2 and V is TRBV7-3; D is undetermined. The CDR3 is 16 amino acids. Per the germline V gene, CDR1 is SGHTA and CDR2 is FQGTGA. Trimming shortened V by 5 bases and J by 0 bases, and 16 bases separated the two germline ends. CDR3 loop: CASSPSSTGANYGYTF. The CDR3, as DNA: TGTGCCAGCAGCCCGTCGTCGACGGGAGCTAACTATGGCTACACCTTC.

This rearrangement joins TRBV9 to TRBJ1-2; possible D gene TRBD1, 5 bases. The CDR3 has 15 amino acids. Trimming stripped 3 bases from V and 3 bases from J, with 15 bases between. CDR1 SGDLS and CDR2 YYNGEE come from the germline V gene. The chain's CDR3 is CASSGGVLRDYGYTF. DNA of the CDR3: TGTGCCAGCAGCGGGGGGGTTCTGCGGGACTATGGCTACACCTTC.

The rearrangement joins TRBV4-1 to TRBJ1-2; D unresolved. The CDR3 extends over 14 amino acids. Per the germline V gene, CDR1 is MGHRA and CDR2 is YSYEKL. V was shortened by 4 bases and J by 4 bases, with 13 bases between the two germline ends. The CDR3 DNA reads TGCGCCAGCAGCCTGAAGCCGCCAATCTATGGCTACACCTTC. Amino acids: CASSLKPPIYGYTF.

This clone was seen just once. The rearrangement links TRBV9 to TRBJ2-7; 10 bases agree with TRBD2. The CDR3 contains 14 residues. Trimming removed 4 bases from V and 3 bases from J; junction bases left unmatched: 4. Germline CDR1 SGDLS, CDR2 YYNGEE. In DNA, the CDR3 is TGTGCCAGCAGCCCTAGCGGGAGCGTCTACGAGCAGTACTTC. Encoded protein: CASSPSGSVYEQYF.